These 28 T cell receptor beta chains share one sample of origin, sequenced in a study of T cell repertoires in cytomegalovirus infection. The antigens of these receptors remain unknown. Each CDR3 protein is one row after TCRdb ran MiXCR on the reads. This sample has 650,000 to 900,000 distinct CDR3 sequences, with about 33% found just once. This sample comprised cultured CD8+ T cells from PBMCs, obtained from culture after CMV antigen stimulation. Receptors originate from a human donor in good health (CMV status not recorded). Some clones in this sample may be carry-over from other donors' samples.

The V and J genes are TRBV28 and TRBJ2-2; 7 bases line up with TRBD1. With 2 bases clipped from V and 3 bases from J, the junction kept 3 bases outside the gene matches. CDR1 is MDHEN, CDR2 SYDVKM, per germline. The CDR3 totals 15 residues. DNA of the CDR3: TGTGCCAGCAGTTTAGGCAGGGGGTACACCGGGGAGCTGTTTTTT. Translated: CASSLGRGYTGELFF.

The V call is TRBV10-2, the J call TRBJ2-1, with 10 bases lining up with TRBD2. V was clipped by 3 bases and J by 7 bases; unmatched bases: 9. Per the germline V gene, CDR1 is WSHSY and CDR2 is SAAADI. The CDR3 sequence is 16 residues long. CDR3 loop: CASSDTLAGLGNEQFF. The CDR3, as DNA: TGCGCCAGCAGTGACACACTAGCGGGGTTAGGTAATGAGCAGTTCTTC.

Remarks on this clonotype: A much larger clone differs by one base, so this may be a read error. The rearrangement links TRBV7-3 to TRBJ2-1; 13 positions agree with TRBD2. The CDR3 length is 16 residues. The germline V gene has CDR1 SGHTA and CDR2 FQGTGA. In DNA, the CDR3 is TGTGCCAACAGCCCGGGACTAGCGGGGACCTACAATGAGCAGTTCTTC. Translating it yields CANSPGLAGTYNEQFF.

With respect to this clonotype: This may be a read error: a much more frequent sequence differs by one nucleotide. This chain links TRBV27 with TRBJ1-4; 8 positions match TRBD1. Germline trimming cut 4 bases from V and 5 bases from J; bases unmatched to any gene: 3. CDR1 MNHEY and CDR2 SMNVEV come from the germline V gene (reference sequence). The CDR3 totals 14 residues. CDR3 protein: CASSWTGRNEKLFF. For the CDR3, the DNA is TGTGCCAGCAGTTGGACAGGGAGAAATGAAAAACTGTTTTTT.

CDR3: CASSMVLTLSSYNEQFF. The CDR3 nucleotides are TGTGCCAGTAGTATGGTGTTGACCCTTAGCTCCTACAATGAGCAGTTCTTC. The chain carries TRBV19 and TRBJ2-1; D remains unclear. V was clipped by 3 bases and J by 0 bases, with 15 bases between them. There are 17 residues in the CDR3. Germline V gene data show CDR1 as LNHDA and CDR2 as SQIVND (reference sequence).

This clonotype was observed a few times. The chain uses TRBV7-2 and TRBJ2-4; tentative D call: TRBD2 (6 bases). The V gene's germline CDR1 is SGHTA and CDR2 FQGNSA. Between the trimmed V and J ends, which lost 3 bases and 2 bases, there was a span of 11 bases. The CDR3 sequence is 15 residues long. CDR3 sequence (DNA): TGTGCCAGCAGCTTGTACGGGGGTACCAAAAACATTCAGTACTTC. This codes for CASSLYGGTKNIQYF.

This clonotype was detected ten times or more. The chain couples TRBV7-6 to TRBJ2-3; D unclear. V lost 1 base, J lost 6 bases, and 11 bases lay in between. This CDR3 has 14 residues. Per germline, CDR1 SGHVS and CDR2 FNYEAQ. The CDR3 region has the DNA TGTGCCAGCAGCTTAGATGCCCCGGGCGATACGCAGTATTTT. This gives the protein CASSLDAPGDTQYF.

The J gene is TRBJ2-1, the V gene TRBV12-3 or TRBV12-4; D call uncertain. The CDR3 is 14 amino acids. V dropped 2 bases and J dropped 6 bases, with 11 bases sitting between them. CDR3 nucleotide sequence: TGTGCCAGCAGTTTAAGTCCTATGGGCAATGAGCAGTTCTTC. This encodes CASSLSPMGNEQFF.

On this clonotype itself: No conserved phenylalanine or tryptophan ends this CDR3, so it is likely a read error. CDR3 bases: TGTGCTAGTGGTTTCGGGGACAGGGGCCCCGAGAACACTGAAGCTTTCTCT. Its translation is CASGFGDRGPENTEAFS. The chain combines TRBV12-5 with TRBJ1-1, with TRBD1 identical over 10 bases. J lost 1 base, V lost 3 bases, and 8 bases had no gene match. CDR3 size: 17 residues. In germline, CDR1 is LGHNT, CDR2 FRNRAP.

The gene calls are TRBV12-3 or TRBV12-4 and TRBJ1-2, with D perhaps matching TRBD1 (6 bases). Trimming took off 5 bases at V and 0 bases at J, with 13 bases between the two ends. The CDR3 extends over 15 amino acids. Written as DNA, the CDR3 is TGTGCCAGCAGTCCCCGGGAGGGGGCTAACTATGGCTACACCTTC. Its protein product is CASSPREGANYGYTF.

Here the CDR3 reads CASSLFGADTSTDTQYF. CDR3 sequence (DNA): TGTGCCAGCAGCTTATTTGGGGCGGACACGAGCACAGATACGCAGTATTTT. This sequence joins TRBV7-8 and TRBJ2-3; weak D call: TRBD1 (5 bases). Germline values: CDR1 SGHVS, CDR2 FQNEAQ. V dropped 2 bases and J dropped 0 bases, with 15 bases sitting between them. This CDR3 contains 17 residues.

The chain employs TRBV6-6 and TRBJ2-7, with TRBD1 matching 7 bases. CDR3 length equals 17 residues. Trimming took 7 bases from V and 5 from J; bases not matched to a gene: 20. Per germline, CDR1 MNHNY and CDR2 SVGAGI (reference sequence). CDR3: CASTKTPTGDLFHEQYF. The CDR3 region has the DNA TGTGCCAGCACCAAAACCCCAACAGGGGATCTTTTCCACGAGCAGTACTTC.

The V gene is TRBV6-1, the J gene TRBJ2-3, with D maybe TRBD1 (6 bases). The ends were cut back, 1 base at V and 3 bases at J, with 11 bases in the middle. Germline assignment: CDR1 MNHNS and CDR2 SASEGT. CDR3 size: 15 residues. The DNA for the CDR3 is TGTGCCAGCAGTGAAGGTGGCAGGGGAACAGATACGCAGTATTTT. This gives the protein CASSEGGRGTDTQYF.

The chain couples TRBV18 to TRBJ2-1, with TRBD2 matching 8 bases. The CDR3 runs 14 residues. CDR1 is KGHSH, CDR2 LQKENI, per germline. The J segment lost 7 bases and the V segment lost 3 bases, leaving 5 bases of the junction unmatched. The DNA of the CDR3 is TGTGCCAGCTCACCCACGGGGGGGAAGAATGAGCAGTTCTTC. Translated: CASSPTGGKNEQFF.

The CDR3 is CSASPTDTYEQYF. The CDR3 nucleotides are TGCAGTGCTAGTCCCACAGATACCTACGAGCAGTACTTC. J is TRBJ2-7 and V is TRBV20-1; D unresolved. V dropped 3 bases and J dropped 2 bases, with 11 bases sitting between them. Germline CDR1 DFQATT, CDR2 SNEGSKA (reference sequence). This CDR3 has 13 amino acids.

This clonotype was observed at least ten times. This sequence joins TRBV7-6 and TRBJ2-3; D possibly matches TRBD1 or TRBD2 (6 bases each). The CDR3 is 15 amino acids. Germline CDR1 is SGHVS and CDR2 is FNYEAQ. Between the trimmed V and J ends, which lost 5 bases and 0 bases, there was a span of 12 bases. The CDR3 protein is CASSNTGASTDTQYF. The CDR3 bases are TGTGCCAGCAGCAACACGGGGGCCAGCACAGATACGCAGTATTTT.

This clonotype was counted many times. The chain has TRBV7-2 and TRBJ1-5, with TRBD1 as a possible D gene (6 bases). Between the trimmed V and J ends, which lost 5 bases and 6 bases, there was a span of 17 bases. This CDR3 comprises 15 residues. Per the germline V gene, CDR1 is SGHTA and CDR2 is FQGNSA. CDR3 region: CASSRGAGASQPQHF. The CDR3 DNA sequence: TGTGCCAGCAGCCGAGGGGCAGGGGCCAGTCAGCCCCAGCATTTT. The whole variable domain, remainder taken from reference TRBV7-2 and TRBJ1-5, is GAGVSQSPSNKVTEKGKDVELRCDPISGHTALYWYRQSLGQGLEFLIYFQGNSAPDKSGLPSDRFSAERTGGSVSTLTIQRTQQEDSAVYLCASSRGAGASQPQHFGDGTRLSIL.

This clonotype turned up a few times. The CDR3 region has the DNA TGCGCCAGCAGCCCCTTTCCCGGGGGGACCCACGAAGGGACCCAGTACTTC. Encoded protein: CASSPFPGGTHEGTQYF. The chain couples TRBV4-3 to TRBJ2-5; 7 positions agree with TRBD2. Germline CDR1 LGHNA, CDR2 YSLEER. There are 17 residues in the CDR3. The trim removed 4 bases at V and 7 bases at J, leaving 18 bases unmatched.

This chain connects TRBV10-3 to TRBJ1-2; no firm D call. This CDR3 comprises 13 residues. V lost 6 bases, J lost 5 bases, and 13 bases lay in between. Looked up from germline, CDR1 is ENHRY and CDR2 is SYGVKD. CDR3 sequence reads: CAISPGGDYGYTF. DNA of the CDR3: TGTGCCATCAGCCCCGGAGGTGATTATGGCTACACCTTC.

Of note for this clonotype: This may be a read error: a much more frequent sequence differs by one nucleotide. The chain links TRBV7-8 to TRBJ1-1, with 9 bases identical to TRBD1. Trimming at V came to 5 bases and at J to 6 bases, leaving 7 bases not matched to a gene. This CDR3 contains 14 residues. Germline CDR1 reads SGHVS; CDR2 reads FQNEAQ. This CDR3 is CASSTGTGSAEAFF. The DNA for the CDR3 is TGTGCCAGCAGCACAGGGACAGGGAGCGCTGAAGCTTTCTTT.

With respect to this clonotype: At one boundary the junction diverges from the germline segment, which might be a read error. V is TRBV12-5 and J is TRBJ1-4, with 7 positions matching TRBD1. The germline CDR1 and CDR2 sequences are LGHNT and FRNRAP. This CDR3 spans 14 amino acids. In DNA form, the CDR3 reads TGTGCTAGTGGACTGGGACAGTACGATGATAAACTGTTTTTT. Translating gives CASGLGQYDDKLFF.

The chain combines TRBV6-5 with TRBJ2-1; 14 bases map to TRBD2. There are 15 residues in the CDR3. CDR1 and CDR2 (germline): MNHEY, SVGAGI. The V gene end was trimmed by 7 bases and the J gene end by 8 bases; junction bases not matched to a gene: 7. CDR3 sequence reads: CASTSGLAGVDEQFF. CDR3 nucleotides: TGTGCCAGCACCTCGGGACTAGCGGGGGTAGATGAGCAGTTCTTC.

The V call is TRBV27, the J call TRBJ1-5, with D uncertain. This CDR3 has 15 amino acids. Germline V CDR1 and CDR2: MNHEY, SMNVEV (reference sequence). Trimming removed 5 bases at V and 0 bases at J, with 11 bases between. CDR3 nucleotide sequence: TGTGCCAGCAGTCCCGGCCCAGCTAGCAATCAGCCCCAGCATTTT. It is translated as CASSPGPASNQPQHF.

This clonotype was observed many times. V and J are TRBV12-3 or TRBV12-4 and TRBJ2-5; D may be TRBD2 (6 bases). This CDR3 comprises 15 residues. Trimming took off 3 bases at V and 2 bases at J, with 13 bases between the two ends. The DNA for the CDR3 is TGTGCCAGCAGTTTCGGGCTGGCGGGACAAGAGACCCAGTACTTC. It translates to CASSFGLAGQETQYF.

In its sample, this clonotype was seen many times. The chain joins TRBV7-6 to TRBJ2-5, with TRBD2 matching 7 bases. V shed 5 bases, J shed 5 bases, and the junction held 5 bases outside the gene matches. This CDR3 is built from 13 residues. Germline values: CDR1 SGHVS, CDR2 FNYEAQ. CDR3 protein: CASSPGGTETQYF. The CDR3 nucleotides are TGTGCCAGCAGCCCCGGGGGGACGGAGACCCAGTACTTC. The variable domain in full, completed from reference TRBV7-6 and TRBJ2-5, reads GAGVSQSPRYKVTKRGQDVALRCDPISGHVSLYWYRQALGQGPEFLTYFNYEAQQDKSGLPNDRFSAERPEGSISTLTIQRTEQRDSAMYRCASSPGGTETQYFGPGTRLLVL.

V and J are TRBV28 and TRBJ1-1, with D uncertain. The V end lost 6 bases, the J end lost 6 bases, and 8 bases lay between the germline ends. CDR3 length equals 11 residues. Germline CDR1 and CDR2: MDHEN and SYDVKM. DNA for the CDR3: TGTGCCAGCAGCGAGAGTTCTGAAGCTTTCTTT. It translates to CASSESSEAFF.

This clonotype was seen more than once but under ten times. This chain joins TRBV7-2 and TRBJ1-3; weak D call: TRBD1 (6 bases). Looked up from germline, CDR1 is SGHTA and CDR2 is FQGNSA. Trimming removed 1 base from V and 3 bases from J, with 19 bases in between. This CDR3 contains 18 residues. The CDR3 loop is CASSLEGLGGAFGNTIYF. The CDR3 nucleotides are TGTGCCAGCAGCTTAGAGGGGTTGGGGGGCGCCTTTGGAAACACCATATATTTT.

Points on this clonotype: A much larger clonotype is one base distant, so this may be a read error. This chain uses TRBV7-4 with TRBJ2-2, with 9 bases fitting TRBD1. CDR1 is SGHVT and CDR2 is SQSDAQ in the germline V gene. This CDR3 comprises 17 residues. DNA of the CDR3: TGTACCAGCAGCCTCATCCGGGACAGGGCTTACACCGGGGAGCTGTTTTTT. Its protein product is CTSSLIRDRAYTGELFF.